This T cell receptor beta chain was obtained from a study of regulatory T cells in long-lasting Graves disease. Overall study results and limits: Compared with new cases, persistent Graves' patients showed reduced TCR diversity. When disease was persistent, TRBV28, TRBJ1-2 and TRBJ2-5 were the favored segments.

This clonotype was found a few times. Its target is not known. Building of the TCR beta libraries involved iRepertoire HTBI primers and Arm-PCR of CDR3 regions. TCRdb passed the multiplex PCR reads through MiXCR, listing each CDR3 protein once. The sample yields about 420,000 distinct CDR3 sequences, 15% to 20% seen once. Specified time point: newly diagnosed GD, antithyroid drugs for less than 3 months. Generation of the TCR library employed RNA extracted from PBMCs. Staff took roughly 8.1 milliliters of peripheral blood and put it into EDTA tubes. CDR1 LNHNV and CDR2 YYDKDF come from the germline V gene (reference sequence). V gave up 5 bases and J gave up 5 bases, with 13 bases separating them. The CDR3 sequence is 14 residues long. The data also belong to a second study, concerning T cells in Graves' hyperthyroidism and ophthalmopathy. As that study records: An initial round of RT-PCR targeting the TCR CDR3 relied on the HTBI primer set.

The source of this sequence is a woman younger than 35 with Graves disease. V usage is TRBV15 and J usage is TRBJ2-1; no firm D call. The specimen comprised peripheral blood mononuclear cells (PBMCs), sampled at new diagnosis, from a patient treated with antithyroid drugs. CDR3 amino acids: CATSGSRHDNEQFF. The CDR3, as DNA: TGTGCCACCAGCGGATCCCGACATGACAATGAGCAGTTCTTC.